A single sample is the source of the 26 T cell receptor beta chains below, sequenced in a study of T cell responses to AZD1222 COVID-19 vaccine. Assay used: immunoSEQ multiplex PCR; TCRdb lists only in-frame clones, some missing. The table shows some 58,000 clones, with over 80% occurring only once. The sample consisted of peripheral blood, taken on day 0 of AZD1222 vaccination. These receptors all come from an adult in good health.

The chain links TRBV7-9 to TRBJ1-1; a weak D match, TRBD1 (6 bases). The CDR3 length is 16 residues. Germline-derived CDR1 and CDR2 are SEHNR and FQNEAQ (reference sequence). Trimming took 5 bases from V and 1 from J, leaving 17 bases between them. Here the CDR3 reads CASSVGGRGRNTEAFF. The CDR3 DNA reads TGTGCCAGCAGCGTTGGGGGCCGGGGTAGGAACACTGAAGCTTTCTTT.

V is TRBV15 and J is TRBJ1-2; no clear D. CDR3 size: 13 residues. Per the germline V gene, CDR1 is LNHNV and CDR2 is YYDKDF (reference sequence). The V and J ends lost 0 bases and 5 bases respectively, with 7 bases between them. For the CDR3, the DNA is TGTGCCACCAGCAGAGATAAGGGTTATGGCTACACCTTC. Residues: CATSRDKGYGYTF. The full variable domain, rest sourced from reference TRBV15 and TRBJ1-2, is DAMVIQNPRYQVTQFGKPVTLSCSQTLNHNVMYWYQQKSSQAPKLLFHYYDKDFNNEADTPDNFQSRRPNTSFCFLDIRSPGLGDTAMYLCATSRDKGYGYTFGSGTRLTVV.

The chain recombines TRBV5-6 with TRBJ2-1, with 7 bases aligning to TRBD2. Germline CDR1 and CDR2: SGHDT and YYEEEE. The CDR3 is made up of 17 amino acids. The ends lost 4 bases at V and 0 bases at J; junction bases unmatched: 10. The CDR3 nucleotides read TGTGCCAGCAGCCCCGGTTACGGCGGGAGCTCCTACAATGAGCAGTTCTTC. It specifies CASSPGYGGSSYNEQFF. Supplemented by reference TRBV5-6 and TRBJ2-1, the full variable domain reads DAGVTQSPTHLIKTRGQQVTLRCSPKSGHDTVSWYQQALGQGPQFIFQYYEEEERQRGNFPDRFSGHQFPNYSSELNVNALLLGDSALYLCASSPGYGGSSYNEQFFGPGTRLTVL.

The CDR3 loop reads CATSRPSSDTQYF. The CDR3 coding sequence is TGTGCCACCAGCAGACCTAGTTCGGATACGCAGTATTTT. The chain is built from TRBV15 and TRBJ2-3; D is unclear. Per germline, CDR1 LNHNV and CDR2 YYDKDF (reference sequence). The ends were cut back, 2 bases at V and 6 bases at J, with 9 bases in the middle. The CDR3 length is 13 residues.

V usage is TRBV7-9 and J usage is TRBJ2-1; 8 bases fit TRBD2. The J segment lost 4 bases and the V segment lost 1 base, leaving 6 bases of the junction unmatched. This CDR3 has 16 residues. The germline CDR1 and CDR2 sequences are SEHNR and FQNEAQ (reference sequence). CDR3 in DNA: TGTGCCAGCAGCTTAGATGCGGGAGGTTCTTACAATGAGCAGTTCTTC. Residues: CASSLDAGGSYNEQFF.

The chain joins TRBV4-2 to TRBJ1-1; the D is unclear. This CDR3 contains 13 residues. Per the germline V gene, CDR1 is LGHNA and CDR2 is YNFKEQ. The V end was cut by 2 bases, the J end by 0 bases, with 4 bases between. CDR3 residues: CASSQRLNTEAFF. The CDR3 DNA reads as TGTGCCAGCAGCCAAAGATTGAACACTGAAGCTTTCTTT.

This clone was detected only a few times. The chain uses TRBV12-3 or TRBV12-4 and TRBJ2-7; possibly TRBD1 for D (5 bases). The germline V and J ends were trimmed by 6 bases and 11 bases, with 20 bases remaining between them. This CDR3 region has 13 residues. In nucleotides, the CDR3 is TGTGCCAGCAGCAGCAGACAGTCTGGTATAGAGTACTTC. This translates into CASSSRQSGIEYF.

The chain is built from TRBV4-1 and TRBJ2-7; 11 bases align to TRBD2. Germline V gives CDR1 MGHRA, CDR2 YSYEKL. V lost 3 bases to trimming and J lost 5 bases; unmatched junction nucleotides: 6. The CDR3 is made up of 15 amino acids. CDR3 sequence reads: CASSHYSGRDDEQYF. The CDR3 DNA reads as TGCGCCAGCAGCCACTATAGCGGGAGGGACGACGAGCAGTACTTC.

The CDR3 here is CASSDRENTEAFF. CDR3 coding DNA: TGCGCCAGCAGTGACAGGGAGAACACTGAAGCTTTCTTT. V is TRBV10-2 and J is TRBJ1-1; tentatively, D is TRBD1 (5 bases). CDR3 length: 13 residues. Germline V gives CDR1 WSHSY, CDR2 SAAADI. V was cut by 3 bases and J by 1 base, with 6 bases left in between.

This clone was seen only once. The V call is TRBV29-1, the J call TRBJ2-7, with D perhaps TRBD2 (5 bases). Germline CDR1 SQVTM, CDR2 ANQGSEA. This CDR3 comprises 13 residues. Trimming cost V 6 bases and J 1 base, with 13 bases left between them. In DNA, the CDR3 is TGCAGCGTATCAAACCAGCGGTCCTACGAGCAGTACTTC. It codes for CSVSNQRSYEQYF.

The rearrangement joins TRBV28 to TRBJ2-1; TRBD1 aligns across 11 bases. The CDR3 spans 16 residues. J lost 7 bases, V lost 6 bases, and 11 bases had no gene match. From germline, CDR1 is MDHEN and CDR2 SYDVKM. CDR3 residues: CASSTGTGTGGNEQFF. The CDR3 region has the DNA TGTGCCAGCAGCACCGGGACCGGGACAGGGGGGAATGAGCAGTTCTTC.

This chain uses TRBV29-1 with TRBJ2-3; D gene uncertain. V lost 4 bases, J lost 3 bases, and 14 bases lay in between. The CDR3 contains 14 residues. Per germline, CDR1 SQVTM and CDR2 ANQGSEA. The CDR3, as DNA: TGCAGCGTTGTTGTGCGTTCAGGTACAGATACGCAGTATTTT. This gives the protein CSVVVRSGTDTQYF.

This chain links TRBV13 with TRBJ2-1; D uncertain. Germline V gene sequence: CDR1 PRHDT, CDR2 FYEKMQ (reference sequence). V shed 0 bases and J shed 4 bases, with 13 bases lying between them. The CDR3 has 16 amino acids. CDR3 region: CASSLGGRAVYNEQFF. CDR3 nucleotide sequence: TGTGCCAGCAGCTTAGGGGGCCGGGCGGTATACAATGAGCAGTTCTTC.

The chain joins TRBV5-6 to TRBJ2-5; TRBD2 is a possible D gene (5 bases). Germline lookup yields CDR1 SGHDT and CDR2 YYEEEE. The V and J ends lost 3 bases and 5 bases respectively, with 11 bases between them. The CDR3 has 13 residues. This chain's CDR3 is CASSSTRWETQYF. CDR3 nucleotides: TGTGCCAGCAGCTCAACTAGGTGGGAGACCCAGTACTTC.

The chain has TRBV24-1 and TRBJ2-1; 7 nucleotides agree with TRBD1. J gave up 7 bases and V 2 bases, and 4 bases lay outside the gene matches. The CDR3 contains 14 residues. CDR1 and CDR2 (germline): KGHDR, SFDVKD. The CDR3 loop reads CATSDSTGSNEQFF. The CDR3, as DNA: TGTGCCACCAGTGATTCGACAGGGTCGAATGAGCAGTTCTTC.

This clone was observed a single time. The chain has TRBV19 and TRBJ2-7; D ambiguous. Trimming left V 4 bases short and J 6 bases short, with 7 bases between. Germline CDR1 reads LNHDA; CDR2 reads SQIVND (reference sequence). This CDR3 comprises 11 residues. The CDR3 here is CASSTEREQYF. The CDR3 DNA sequence: TGTGCCAGTAGTACAGAGCGCGAGCAGTACTTC.

V is TRBV11-3 and J is TRBJ2-3, with D unresolved. Deletions cut 8 bases from V and 6 bases from J, with 9 bases between. CDR3 size: 11 residues. The germline V gene encodes CDR1 SGHNT and CDR2 YENEEA. CDR3 in amino acids: CASGNMDTQYF. CDR3 coding DNA: TGTGCCAGCGGAAATATGGATACGCAGTATTTT.

The rearrangement joins TRBV12-5 to TRBJ2-1; D call uncertain. Germline V CDR1 and CDR2: LGHNT, FRNRAP. Trimming removed 3 bases from V and 2 bases from J, with 14 bases in between. CDR3 length: 16 residues. The DNA of the CDR3 is TGTGCTAGTGGTTTCATCGGTGATTTGGCCTACAATGAGCAGTTCTTC. Translating gives CASGFIGDLAYNEQFF.

This chain links TRBV27 with TRBJ2-7; 8 positions match TRBD2. The germline CDR1 and CDR2 sequences are MNHEY and SMNVEV (reference sequence). The V gene end was trimmed by 5 bases and the J gene end by 4 bases; junction bases not matched to a gene: 7. CDR3 length equals 14 residues. CDR3 bases: TGTGCCAGCAGTCCCCGAGCGGGAGCGTACGAGCAGTACTTC. Its translation is CASSPRAGAYEQYF.

This chain links TRBV7-9 with TRBJ1-2; D is possibly TRBD1 (6 bases). CDR3 length: 14 residues. CDR1 is SEHNR and CDR2 is FQNEAQ in the germline V gene (reference sequence). Trimming pared 4 bases from V and 8 bases from J, leaving 17 bases between. The CDR3 DNA reads TGTGCCAGCAGCTCCCCCCACAGGGAAGGAGGCTACACCTTC. Its protein product is CASSSPHREGGYTF.

This chain uses TRBV19 with TRBJ1-1, with a possible D match to TRBD1 (5 bases). Trimming shortened V by 5 bases and J by 1 base, and 11 bases separated the two germline ends. The germline V gene has CDR1 LNHDA and CDR2 SQIVND (reference sequence). This CDR3 spans 14 amino acids. The DNA for the CDR3 is TGTGCCAGTAGTGTCTCCAGGGAGAACACTGAAGCTTTCTTT. The encoded protein is CASSVSRENTEAFF. The complete variable domain, with remaining parts taken from reference TRBV19 and TRBJ1-1, reads DGGITQSPKYLFRKEGQNVTLSCEQNLNHDAMYWYRQDPGQGLRLIYYSQIVNDFQKGDIAEGYSVSREKKESFPLTVTSAQKNPTAFYLCASSVSRENTEAFFGQGTRLTVV.

The gene calls are TRBV15 and TRBJ2-1; D is undetermined. Germline-derived CDR1 and CDR2 are LNHNV and YYDKDF (reference sequence). This CDR3 has 14 residues. V was trimmed by 0 bases and J by 6 bases, leaving 9 bases between them. In DNA form, the CDR3 reads TGTGCCACCAGCAGAGAGTCCTCGGGCAATGAGCAGTTCTTC. This encodes CATSRESSGNEQFF.

This clone has only one observation. V is TRBV18 and J is TRBJ2-5; weak D call: TRBD2 (6 bases). Deletions cut 2 bases from V and 1 base from J, with 11 bases between. Germline CDR1 and CDR2: KGHSH and LQKENI. The CDR3 has 15 amino acids. The CDR3 DNA reads TGTGCCAGCTCACCATCAAGGACTACCCAAGAGACCCAGTACTTC. As protein: CASSPSRTTQETQYF.

The V call is TRBV6-2 or TRBV6-3, the J call TRBJ2-2; a possible D gene is TRBD2 (5 bases). Trimming pared 0 bases from V and 7 bases from J, leaving 9 bases between. The germline V gene has CDR1 MNHEY and CDR2 SVGEGT. The length of the CDR3 is 14 residues. This chain's CDR3 is CASSYSRGHGELFF. DNA for the CDR3: TGTGCCAGCAGTTACTCGAGAGGGCACGGGGAGCTGTTTTTT.

The rearrangement links TRBV29-1 to TRBJ2-1; the match to TRBD2 covers 11 bases. Losses at the gene ends were 4 bases for V and 4 bases for J; bases not matched to a gene: 0. This CDR3 is 13 amino acids long. Germline loops: CDR1 SQVTM, CDR2 ANQGSEA. The CDR3 DNA follows: TGCAGCGTTGGGACTAGCGGGTACAATGAGCAGTTCTTC. It codes for CSVGTSGYNEQFF.

The rearrangement links TRBV19 to TRBJ2-7, with 10 bases matching TRBD2. J gave up 0 bases and V 5 bases, and 7 bases lay outside the gene matches. Germline CDR1 and CDR2: LNHDA and SQIVND (reference sequence). This CDR3 region has 16 residues. The CDR3 sequence is CASSFKLAGFSYEQYF. The CDR3 coding sequence is TGTGCCAGTAGTTTTAAACTAGCGGGATTCTCCTACGAGCAGTACTTC.